This TCR beta chain stems from a study of blood T cell repertoires in COVID-19. Everyone who took part was roughly 18 to 89 years old, and they came from about 25 US areas. Participants reported their clinical history, and cohort assignment relied on those reports. Germline values: CDR1 SNHLY, CDR2 FYNNEI. The CDR3 loop spans 13 amino acids. Losses at the gene ends were 4 bases for V and 13 bases for J; bases not matched to a gene: 10. Libraries were prepared by immunoSEQ multiplex PCR; TCRdb keeps only in-frame clonotypes and omits some of them. The table records some 460,000 clones, 70% to 90% of them present only once.

Sequencing was performed on PBMCs or T cells enriched from blood (not recorded which). The V gene is TRBV2, the J gene TRBJ2-7, with 10 bases matching TRBD1. The receptor was isolated from a woman in her late teens or twenties with acute COVID-19. CDR3 sequence (DNA): TGTGCCAGCAGTGCGATGGACAGGGGGATGTTCTACTTC. It yields the protein CASSAMDRGMFYF.